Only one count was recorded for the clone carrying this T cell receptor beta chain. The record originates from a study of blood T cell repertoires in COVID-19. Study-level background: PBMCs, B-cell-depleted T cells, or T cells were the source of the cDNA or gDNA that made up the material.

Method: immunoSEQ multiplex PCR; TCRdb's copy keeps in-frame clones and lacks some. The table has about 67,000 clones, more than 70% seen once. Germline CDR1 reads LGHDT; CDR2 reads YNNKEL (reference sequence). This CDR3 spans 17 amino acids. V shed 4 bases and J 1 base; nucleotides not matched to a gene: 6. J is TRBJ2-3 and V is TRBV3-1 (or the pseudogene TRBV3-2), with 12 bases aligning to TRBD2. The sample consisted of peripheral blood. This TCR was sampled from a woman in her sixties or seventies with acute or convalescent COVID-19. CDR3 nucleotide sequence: TGTGCCAGCAGCCGCCTAGCGGGGGGGGCAGGCACAGATACGCAGTATTTT. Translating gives CASSRLAGGAGTDTQYF.